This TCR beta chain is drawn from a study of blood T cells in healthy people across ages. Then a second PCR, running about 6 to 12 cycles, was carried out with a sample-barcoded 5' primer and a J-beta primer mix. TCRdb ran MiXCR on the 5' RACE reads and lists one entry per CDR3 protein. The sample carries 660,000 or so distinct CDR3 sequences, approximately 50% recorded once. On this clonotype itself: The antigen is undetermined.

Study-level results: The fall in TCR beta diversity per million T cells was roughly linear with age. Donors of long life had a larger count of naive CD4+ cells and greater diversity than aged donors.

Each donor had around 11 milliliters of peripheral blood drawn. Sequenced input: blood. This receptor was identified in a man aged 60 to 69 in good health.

The CDR3 loop reads CASSGTSGGGEQYF. CDR3 DNA: TGCGCCAGCAGCGGGACTAGCGGGGGAGGGGAGCAGTACTTC. The V call is TRBV4-1, the J call TRBJ2-5; 14 nucleotides agree with TRBD2. Germline values: CDR1 MGHRA, CDR2 YSYEKL. V trimming: 5 bases; J trimming: 11 bases; junction bases outside the gene matches: 7. This CDR3 comprises 14 residues.